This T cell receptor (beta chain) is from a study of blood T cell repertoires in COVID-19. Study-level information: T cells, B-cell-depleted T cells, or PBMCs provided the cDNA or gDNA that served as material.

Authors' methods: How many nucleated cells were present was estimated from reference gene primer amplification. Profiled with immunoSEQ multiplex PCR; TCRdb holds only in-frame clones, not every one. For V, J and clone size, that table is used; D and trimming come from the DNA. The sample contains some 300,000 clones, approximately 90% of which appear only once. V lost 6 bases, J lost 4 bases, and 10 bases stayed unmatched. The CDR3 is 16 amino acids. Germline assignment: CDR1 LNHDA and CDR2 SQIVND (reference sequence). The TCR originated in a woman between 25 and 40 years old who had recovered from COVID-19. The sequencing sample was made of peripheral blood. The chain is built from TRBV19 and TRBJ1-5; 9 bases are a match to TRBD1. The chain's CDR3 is CASRQQGQGSNQPQHF. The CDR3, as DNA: TGTGCCAGTAGACAGCAGGGACAGGGCTCGAATCAGCCCCAGCATTTT.